Following are 11 T cell receptor beta chains from one sample sequenced in a study of T cell clonality in common variable immunodeficiency. Sequencing was performed with immunoSEQ multiplex PCR; in TCRdb, only in-frame clones are kept and a portion is missing. Singletons are absent from the sample, which has tens of thousands of clones. The sequenced material came from peripheral blood mononuclear cells. The receptors stem from a person between 18 and 75 years old in good health.

This clone was detected ten times or more. The CDR3 end falls 3 residues outside the read, so it is completed with the germline J gene. The chain links TRBV12-3 or TRBV12-4 to TRBJ1-4, with TRBD1 matching 7 bases. Unmatched junction bases numbered 7, after V lost 6 bases and J lost 6 bases. The CDR3 consists of 14 residues. The DNA read from the CDR3 is TGTGCCAGCAGCCGACAGGGATTTGATGAAAAA. Translated, it gives CASSRQGFDEK. The whole CDR3 region reads CASSRQGFDEKLFF.

Note on this clone: A much more abundant neighbour one base away suggests this may be a read error. CDR3 bases read: TGTGCCAGCAGCCCCGACAGGGGGCTGGAGACC. Translation: CASSPDRGLET. The whole CDR3 region reads CASSPDRGLETQYF. This sequence joins TRBV5-8 and TRBJ2-5, with 10 nucleotides matching TRBD1. The read halts 3 residues ahead of the CDR3 end, with the missing end drawn from the germline J gene. The ends lost 4 bases at V and 5 bases at J; junction bases unmatched: 5. The CDR3 is made up of 14 amino acids. Germline V gene lookup returns CDR1 SGHTS and CDR2 YDEGEE.

This clone was observed at least ten times. The CDR3 goes on 3 residues after the read ends, and that part is filled in from the germline J gene. This rearrangement joins TRBV29-1 to TRBJ1-1, with a possible D match to TRBD1 (6 bases). V was trimmed by 7 bases and J by 4 bases, leaving 22 bases between them. Germline V lookup: CDR1 SQVTM, CDR2 ANQGSEA. The CDR3 totals 15 residues. The DNA read from the CDR3 is TGCAGCGGAACTTATGCTGGGGGCTCAGGCACTGAA. Translating it yields CSGTYAGGSGTE. In full, the CDR3 is CSGTYAGGSGTEAFF.

The sample holds many counts of this clone. Sequencing ends 3 residues short of the CDR3 end; the germline J gene provides the rest. The rearrangement links TRBV10-3 to TRBJ2-1, with 7 bases identical to TRBD2. The J segment lost 6 bases and the V segment lost 8 bases, leaving 10 bases of the junction unmatched. CDR1 is ENHRY and CDR2 is SYGVKD in the germline V gene. The CDR3 loop spans 14 amino acids. Partial CDR3 DNA: TGTGCCATCGGACGGACAACGGGAGGCAATGAG. As protein: CAIGRTTGGNE. The CDR3 as a whole reads CAIGRTTGGNEQFF.

This clone was recorded many times. From the germline J gene comes the end of the CDR3, since the read stops 3 residues before it. The chain couples TRBV20-1 to TRBJ2-2, with a weak D call TRBD1 (5 bases). Per germline, CDR1 DFQATT and CDR2 SNEGSKA (reference sequence). This CDR3 comprises 13 residues. V lost 2 bases, J lost 2 bases, and 6 bases lay in between. CDR3 sequence reads: CSARQGNTGELFF. Partial CDR3 DNA: TGCAGTGCTAGACAGGGAAACACCGGGGAG.

Remarks on this clone: The read comes to an end 3 residues before the CDR3 does, leaving the germline J gene to fill in the end. The chain is built from TRBV6-2 or TRBV6-3 and TRBJ2-7; TRBD1 might be the D (6 bases). The germline V gene has CDR1 MNHEY and CDR2 SVGEGT. The CDR3 loop spans 16 amino acids. The V and J ends lost 6 bases and 2 bases respectively, with 20 bases between them. CDR3 in amino acids: CASSRPTGWATYEQYF. The part of the CDR3 DNA that was read is TGTGCCAGCAGCCGCCCGACAGGATGGGCAACCTACGAG.

This clone was picked up many times. The sequence runs out 3 residues before the end of the CDR3; the remainder is reconstructed from the germline J gene. This sequence joins TRBV10-3 and TRBJ1-2; TRBD1 matches at 9 bases. The V gene end was trimmed by 8 bases and the J gene end by 5 bases; junction bases not matched to a gene: 12. Germline V gene lookup returns CDR1 ENHRY and CDR2 SYGVKD. This CDR3 spans 15 amino acids. CDR3 loop: CAIARGTGSSYGYTF. The covered CDR3 bases are TGTGCCATCGCAAGGGGGACAGGGTCCTCTTATGGC.

In its sample, this clone was seen many times. The read comes to an end 3 residues before the CDR3 does, leaving the germline J gene to fill in the end. This rearrangement joins TRBV5-1 to TRBJ2-6; 7 bases are shared with TRBD1. This CDR3 comprises 17 residues. V shed 1 base, J shed 3 bases, and the junction held 7 bases outside the gene matches. Germline values: CDR1 SGHRS, CDR2 YFSETQ. The CDR3: CASSLYRGPFGANVLTF. The part of the CDR3 DNA that was read is TGCGCCAGCAGCTTGTACAGGGGCCCCTTTGGGGCCAACGTC.

The table lists this clone with many counts. The read is 3 residues too short to cover the CDR3 end, so that end is filled in from the germline J gene. V gene TRBV7-6 combines with J gene TRBJ2-7; 8 bases map to TRBD2. The germline CDR1 and CDR2 sequences are SGHVS and FNYEAQ. V was pared by 1 base and J by 0 bases, with 8 bases of the junction left unmatched. The CDR3 spans 17 residues. Here the CDR3 reads CASSLGPSGYASYEQYF. Incomplete CDR3 DNA: TGTGCCAGCAGCTTAGGCCCTAGCGGGTACGCCTCCTACGAG.

This clone has at least ten counts. Incomplete CDR3 DNA: TGTGCCAGCAGTGCCCTTACGGGACTGAATGAG. It yields the protein CASSALTGLNE. The whole CDR3 region reads CASSALTGLNEQFF. The rearrangement uses TRBV6-1 and TRBJ2-1; perhaps TRBD2 as D (6 bases). The read stops 3 residues short of the end of the CDR3; the missing end is completed from the germline J gene. V was clipped by 4 bases and J by 7 bases, with 14 bases between them. The CDR3 is made up of 14 amino acids. Germline loops: CDR1 MNHNS, CDR2 SASEGT.

This clone showed up many times. Read sequence stops 3 residues before the CDR3 end, and the germline J gene provides the missing end. The chain couples TRBV19 to TRBJ2-7, with 13 bases that match TRBD2. From germline, CDR1 is LNHDA and CDR2 SQIVND (reference sequence). V gave up 3 bases and J gave up 2 bases; unmatched junction bases: 4. The CDR3 has 16 residues. The sequenced part of the CDR3 DNA is TGTGCCAGTAGTATCCTAGGGACTAGCGGGACCTACGAG. As protein: CASSILGTSGTYE. The whole CDR3 region reads CASSILGTSGTYEQYF. Full variable domain (missing parts from reference TRBV19 and TRBJ2-7): DGGITQSPKYLFRKEGQNVTLSCEQNLNHDAMYWYRQDPGQGLRLIYYSQIVNDFQKGDIAEGYSVSREKKESFPLTVTSAQKNPTAFYLCASSILGTSGTYEQYFGPGTRLTVT.